Listed here are 17 T cell receptor beta chains from one sample, sequenced in a study of beta chain features in type 1 diabetes. The study's findings and limits: Across all four CD4+ subsets, people with type 1 diabetes showed modestly shorter TCRB CDR3s.

These receptors lack a known antigen. Reverse transcribing all isolated RNA meant expressed TCRB transcripts were sequenced. Some clones are missing from TCRdb's copy, which holds only in-frame ones; the method was immunoSEQ multiplex PCR. Found here are some 700,000 clones, 13% of them singletons; the top ten hold around 0.022%. Sequencing was performed on naive CD4+ T cells from blood. Receptors originate from a man younger than 30 with type 1 diabetes.

V is TRBV6-6 and J is TRBJ2-7; D remains unclear. The V end lost 5 bases, the J end lost 3 bases, and 5 bases lay between the germline ends. Germline V gene sequence: CDR1 MNHNY, CDR2 SVGAGI (reference sequence). CDR3 size: 11 residues. The CDR3 DNA reads as TGTGCCAGCAGTGGTGACTACGAGCAGTACTTC. Translated, it gives CASSGDYEQYF.

The chain has TRBV28 and TRBJ1-4; 8 bases agree with TRBD1. Germline V gene lookup returns CDR1 MDHEN and CDR2 SYDVKM. V was pared by 5 bases and J by 4 bases, with 9 bases of the junction left unmatched. The CDR3 has 16 amino acids. Written as DNA, the CDR3 is TGTGCCAGCAGTAACCCCGGGACAGGCCGTAATGAAAAACTGTTTTTT. It encodes CASSNPGTGRNEKLFF.

The rearrangement uses TRBV6-6 and TRBJ2-7; D is undetermined. Trimming cost V 7 bases and J 0 bases, with 10 bases left between them. The germline V gene encodes CDR1 MNHNY and CDR2 SVGAGI (reference sequence). The CDR3 consists of 13 residues. CDR3 amino acids: CASIERDSYEQYF. CDR3 sequence (DNA): TGTGCCAGCATCGAGCGAGACTCCTACGAGCAGTACTTC.

This clone has just a few counts. V gene TRBV19 combines with J gene TRBJ2-7; D gene uncertain. There are 14 residues in the CDR3. V was cut by 1 base and J by 1 base, with 8 bases left in between. Germline-derived CDR1 and CDR2 are LNHDA and SQIVND (reference sequence). The CDR3 spells CASSIVHRSYEQYF. The CDR3 coding sequence is TGTGCCAGTAGTATAGTGCACCGGTCCTACGAGCAGTACTTC.

This clone was counted only a few times. The CDR3 region has the DNA TGTGCCAGCAGTTATGTGGGGTCGTCCTACGAGCAGTACTTC. This codes for CASSYVGSSYEQYF. V gene TRBV6-5 combines with J gene TRBJ2-7, with unresolved D. This CDR3 is 14 amino acids long. CDR1 and CDR2 (germline): MNHEY, SVGAGI. V dropped 3 bases and J dropped 1 base, with 10 bases sitting between them.

The genes are TRBV2 and TRBJ2-1; maybe TRBD1 (7 bases). V was trimmed by 8 bases and J by 5 bases, leaving 13 bases between them. The CDR3 extends over 13 amino acids. CDR1 is SNHLY and CDR2 is FYNNEI in the germline V gene. The CDR3 DNA sequence: TGTGCCAGCGGGGGGACAGCCAACAATGAGCAGTTCTTC. It encodes CASGGTANNEQFF.

The gene calls are TRBV30 and TRBJ2-5; D gene ambiguous. The CDR3 runs to 12 residues. Per the germline V gene, CDR1 is GTSNPN and CDR2 is SVGIG (reference sequence). Trimming removed 2 bases from V and 4 bases from J, with 8 bases in between. CDR3 sequence (DNA): TGTGCCTGGAGTCCCACGGGAGAGACCCAGTACTTC. This encodes CAWSPTGETQYF.

The chain recombines TRBV2 with TRBJ1-4; TRBD1 agrees at 7 bases. With 11 bases clipped from V and 8 bases from J, the junction kept 8 bases outside the gene matches. CDR1 SNHLY and CDR2 FYNNEI come from the germline V gene. The CDR3 runs to 12 residues. This CDR3 reads CAQGDLSEKLFF. The CDR3 bases are TGTGCCCAGGGGGATTTGTCGGAAAAACTGTTTTTT.

The rearrangement uses TRBV23-1 and TRBJ2-3; 8 bases match TRBD2. TRBV23-1 is an ORF, with its function uncertain. V lost 6 bases and J lost 1; bases outside the gene matches: 6. There are 15 residues in the CDR3. The CDR3 sequence: CASSPTGGGTDTQYF. The CDR3 DNA is TGCGCCAGCAGCCCGACCGGGGGGGGCACAGATACGCAGTATTTT.

This clone has only a few counts. The chain links TRBV19 to TRBJ2-4; tentatively, D is TRBD1 (6 bases). This CDR3 region has 14 residues. Germline CDR1 reads LNHDA; CDR2 reads SQIVND (reference sequence). Deletions cut 5 bases from V and 2 bases from J, with 10 bases between. CDR3 in amino acids: CASSLRDTKNIQYF. As DNA, the CDR3 is TGTGCCAGTAGTCTCCGGGACACCAAAAACATTCAGTACTTC.

This clone was observed a few times. This rearrangement joins TRBV2 to TRBJ2-7; D possibly uses TRBD1 or TRBD2 (7 bases each). CDR3 length: 10 residues. Germline CDR1 is SNHLY and CDR2 is FYNNEI. V was cut by 10 bases and J by 12 bases, with 16 bases left in between. CDR3: CATQGGGPYF. CDR3 bases: TGTGCCACCCAGGGGGGGGGACCGTACTTC.

This clone was picked up a small number of times. The chain joins TRBV10-2 to TRBJ2-6, with unresolved D. Trimming left V 10 bases short and J 1 base short, with 11 bases between. Germline CDR1 reads WSHSY; CDR2 reads SAAADI. The CDR3 covers 14 residues. In DNA form, the CDR3 reads TGCGCCACCCGGTATGAGTCTGGGGCCAACGTCCTGACTTTC. It encodes CATRYESGANVLTF.

The chain uses TRBV5-4 and TRBJ1-6; 8 nucleotides line up with TRBD1. This CDR3 has 17 amino acids. Trimming took 4 bases from V and 5 from J; bases not matched to a gene: 11. Germline V gives CDR1 SGHNT, CDR2 YYREEE (reference sequence). CDR3 loop: CASSLGTGLVHNSPLHF. The CDR3 nucleotides read TGTGCCAGCAGCCTAGGGACAGGTTTGGTCCATAATTCACCCCTCCACTTT.

V is TRBV5-1 and J is TRBJ1-4; 8 nucleotides match TRBD1. CDR1 and CDR2 (germline): SGHRS, YFSETQ. This CDR3 has 12 amino acids. V was pared by 7 bases and J by 8 bases, with 4 bases of the junction left unmatched. This CDR3 reads CASDRGGEKLFF. DNA for the CDR3: TGCGCCAGCGACAGGGGCGGCGAAAAACTGTTTTTT.

The V and J genes are TRBV5-6 and TRBJ2-5, with D perhaps given as TRBD1 or TRBD2 (7 bases each). Germline assignment: CDR1 SGHDT and CDR2 YYEEEE. This CDR3 has 14 amino acids. The germline V and J ends were trimmed by 4 bases and 5 bases, with 15 bases remaining between them. CDR3 nucleotides: TGTGCCAGCAGCCTCAGGGGGGGTGCGGAGACCCAGTACTTC. Amino acid sequence: CASSLRGGAETQYF.

This clone was seen a handful of times. This rearrangement joins TRBV5-8 to TRBJ2-6; no clear D. CDR3 length equals 15 residues. Germline V lookup: CDR1 SGHTS, CDR2 YDEGEE. V lost 4 bases, J lost 1 base, and 9 bases lay in between. This chain's CDR3 is CASSPLGSGANVLTF. The CDR3 coding sequence is TGTGCCAGCAGCCCCCTGGGGTCTGGGGCCAACGTCCTGACTTTC.

The chain joins TRBV6-1 to TRBJ1-4; 10 nucleotides line up with TRBD1. The CDR3 consists of 14 residues. Germline trimming cut 6 bases from V and 8 bases from J; bases unmatched to any gene: 6. Per germline, CDR1 MNHNS and CDR2 SASEGT. CDR3 in DNA: TGTGCCAGCAGACTCCGGGACAGGGGAGAAAAACTGTTTTTT. Translation: CASRLRDRGEKLFF.